The 27 T cell receptor beta chains presented below share a single source sample, sequenced in a study of tumor-infiltrating lymphocytes in primary liver carcinoma. The investigators made TCR beta cDNA from about 500 ng total RNA, using a constant-region primer. TCR beta libraries came from three nested multiplex PCR rounds using slightly modified ARM-PCR. The first two PCR rounds used TRBV1-TRBV30 forward primers with a C-beta reverse primer, roughly 11 cycles each. TCRdb ran MiXCR on the multiplex PCR reads and lists one entry per CDR3 protein. The data show fewer than 400,000 distinct CDR3 sequences, with roughly three fifths seen just once and 15% to 20% held by the top ten. RNA was extracted from whole blood without cell sorting, alongside germline DNA. The sample taken for sequencing was peripheral blood. These receptor sequences come from a woman aged 30 to 39 with primary liver carcinoma and hepatitis B virus infection.

The chain employs TRBV6-5 and TRBJ1-6; TRBD1 agrees at 10 bases. V lost 6 bases to trimming and J lost 6 bases; unmatched junction nucleotides: 8. Germline V gene data show CDR1 as MNHEY and CDR2 as SVGAGI. This CDR3 has 16 amino acids. The CDR3 loop reads CASSLPDRGFNSPLHF. The CDR3 DNA is TGTGCCAGCAGCCTCCCGGACAGGGGGTTTAATTCACCCCTCCACTTT.

The gene calls are TRBV18 and TRBJ1-2; 10 bases align to TRBD1. V lost 3 bases and J lost 7; bases outside the gene matches: 2. The CDR3 consists of 13 residues. Per germline, CDR1 KGHSH and CDR2 LQKENI. CDR3 sequence reads: CASSPDRGVGYTF. The CDR3 DNA is TGTGCCAGCTCACCGGACAGGGGGGTTGGCTACACCTTC.

The V gene is TRBV7-9, the J gene TRBJ2-2, with TRBD2 matching 11 bases. V shed 3 bases, J shed 7 bases, and the junction held 4 bases outside the gene matches. Germline CDR1 and CDR2: SEHNR and FQNEAQ (reference sequence). This CDR3 contains 15 residues. The DNA for the CDR3 is TGTGCCAGCAGCTTGACTAGCGGGAATATCGGGGAGCTGTTTTTT. Its protein product is CASSLTSGNIGELFF.

As for this clonotype: A much more abundant neighbour one base away suggests this may be a read error. The rearrangement uses TRBV4-2 and TRBJ1-6, with D unresolved. Trimming pared 0 bases from V and 5 bases from J, leaving 14 bases between. The CDR3 runs to 17 residues. The germline V gene has CDR1 LGHNA and CDR2 YNFKEQ. This chain's CDR3 is CASSQDQLILHNSPLHF. In nucleotides, the CDR3 is TGTGCCAGCAGCCAAGATCAATTGATTCTGCATAATTCACCCCTCCACTTT.

In regard to this clonotype: Being one base from a much bigger clone, this may be a read error. The chain has TRBV11-2 and TRBJ2-3, with 7 bases aligning to TRBD2. The CDR3 runs to 20 residues. J lost 2 bases, V lost 5 bases, and 22 bases had no gene match. Germline loops: CDR1 SGHAT, CDR2 FQNNGV. The CDR3 DNA reads as TGTGCCAGCAGCCCCCGACAGAAAACTAGCGCTCCTCTCCCCACAGATACGCAGTATTTT. Translating it yields CASSPRQKTSAPLPTDTQYF.

Comment on this clonotype: The final CDR3 position lacks the conserved phenylalanine or tryptophan, pointing to a likely read error. No DNA is shown, since the ends of the CDR3 on it are uncertain; the CDR3 is the one TCRdb lists. The chain carries TRBV6-6 and TRBJ2-7; TRBD2, the D gene given by the table, was not confirmed from the DNA. The CDR3 has 14 residues if both end residues are counted. Germline V CDR1 and CDR2: MNHNY, SVGAGI (reference sequence). This CDR3 reads CASSPTSGRNELYL.

Here the CDR3 reads CASSQAMNGQGAYGYTF. The CDR3 DNA reads TGCGCCAGCAGCCAAGCGATGAACGGACAGGGAGCCTATGGCTACACCTTC. The chain employs TRBV4-3 and TRBJ1-2, with 8 bases aligning to TRBD1. CDR3 length: 17 residues. Looked up from germline, CDR1 is LGHNA and CDR2 is YSLEER. J gave up 4 bases and V 1 base, and 11 bases lay outside the gene matches.

With regard to this clonotype: The junction differs from germline at one of its ends, possibly a read error. V usage is TRBV28 and J usage is TRBJ2-4; 8 bases match TRBD1. From germline, CDR1 is MDHEN and CDR2 SYDVKM. The CDR3 spans 15 residues. The CDR3 DNA sequence: TGTGCCAGCAGCGGACAGGGTCTAGCCAAAGACATTCAGTACTTC. It specifies CASSGQGLAKDIQYF.

Details on this clonotype: At one end the junction does not follow the germline gene, possibly because of a read error. The rearrangement uses TRBV29-1 and TRBJ1-1; 10 bases fit TRBD1. Per germline, CDR1 SQVTM and CDR2 ANQGSEA. There are 14 residues in the CDR3. The CDR3 nucleotides read TGCAGCGCCGACTCGGGACAGGGGTGGACTGAATCTCTCTTT. Residues: CSADSGQGWTESLF.

In regard to this clonotype: Because the CDR3's place on the DNA is in doubt, the DNA is left out and the CDR3 is given as listed by TCRdb. CDR3 sequence reads: CASSSTNYGCTF. The rearrangement joins TRBV5-6 to TRBJ1-2. From germline, CDR1 is SGHDT and CDR2 YYEEEE. 12 amino acids form the CDR3, both terminal residues included.

Concerning this clonotype: This may arise from a read error, as a much more abundant clone is one base away. The CDR3 here is CGVVVGDIMNTEAFF. The CDR3 nucleotides are TGCGGCGTTGTGGTCGGGGATATAATGAACACTGAAGCTTTCTTT. The chain joins TRBV29-1 to TRBJ1-1; D gene ambiguous. The germline V gene encodes CDR1 SQVTM and CDR2 ANQGSEA. The CDR3 runs 15 residues. The variable domain in full, completed from reference TRBV29-1 and TRBJ1-1, reads SAVISQKPSRDICQRGTSLTIQCQVDSQVTMMFWYRQQPGQSLTLIATANQGSEATYESGFVIDKFPISRPNLTFSTLTVSNMSPEDSSIYLCGVVVGDIMNTEAFFGQGTRLTVV.

With regard to this clonotype: Sequence at one end of the junction differs from germline and may be a read error. V is TRBV13 and J is TRBJ2-1; D might be TRBD1 (6 bases). The CDR3 covers 14 residues. Germline lookup yields CDR1 PRHDT and CDR2 FYEKMQ (reference sequence). The CDR3 DNA reads as TGTGCCAGCAGCTCCAGGACAGACAACAATGATCAGTTCTTC. Translating it yields CASSSRTDNNDQFF.

The chain combines TRBV4-1 with TRBJ2-6; unclear D gene. CDR3 length: 16 amino acids. Per the germline V gene, CDR1 is MGHRA and CDR2 is YSYEKL. Deletions cut 2 bases from V and 2 bases from J, with 10 bases between. This CDR3 reads CASSQNWVAGANVLTF. In DNA, the CDR3 is TGCGCCAGCAGCCAAAATTGGGTGGCTGGGGCCAACGTCCTGACTTTC.

This rearrangement joins TRBV4-1 to TRBJ2-3; no clear D gene. The CDR3 contains 14 residues. V was trimmed by 2 bases and J by 6 bases, leaving 12 bases between them. The germline V gene has CDR1 MGHRA and CDR2 YSYEKL. CDR3 sequence: CASSQQGRADTQYF. CDR3 bases: TGCGCCAGCAGCCAACAAGGACGGGCGGATACGCAGTATTTT.

On this clonotype: Germline and junction disagree at one end, which may indicate a read error. The rearrangement joins TRBV11-2 to TRBJ2-7; D is unclear. Germline V gene sequence: CDR1 SGHAT, CDR2 FQNNGV. This CDR3 has 14 residues. CDR3 in DNA: TGTGCCAGCAGCTTCGTTATTGGCCTCTACAAGCAGTACTTC. It translates to CASSFVIGLYKQYF. The whole variable domain, remainder taken from reference TRBV11-2 and TRBJ2-7, is EAGVAQSPRYKIIEKRQSVAFWCNPISGHATLYWYQQILGQGPKLLIQFQNNGVVDDSQLPKDRFSAERLKGVDSTLKIQPAKLEDSAVYLCASSFVIGLYKQYFGPGTRLTVT.

On this clonotype: One end of the junction fails to match germline, which may point to a read error. V is TRBV4-3 and J is TRBJ1-3; no clear D. Germline V gene sequence: CDR1 LGHNA, CDR2 YSLEER. CDR3 length: 16 residues. The CDR3 region is CATSQGTITGGNTIYF. The DNA for the CDR3 is TGCGCCACCAGCCAAGGTACGATAACGGGAGGAAACACCATATATTTT.

Details on this clonotype: One end of the junction is discordant with germline, which a read error may explain. This sequence joins TRBV13 and TRBJ2-2, with 7 bases lining up with TRBD2. CDR1 and CDR2 (germline): PRHDT, FYEKMQ (reference sequence). The CDR3 sequence is 15 residues long. The CDR3 reads CASSLGRIKTGELIF. As DNA, the CDR3 is TGTGCCAGCAGCCTCGGGAGGATAAAGACCGGGGAGCTGATTTTT.

This clonotype has ten or more counts. The CDR3 DNA sequence: TGTGCCAGCAGGGGTGGGACTCATGAGCAGTTCTTC. This sequence encodes CASRGGTHEQFF. The rearrangement links TRBV6-2 or TRBV6-3 to TRBJ2-1, with D tentatively TRBD2 (6 bases). CDR3 length: 12 amino acids. Germline assignment: CDR1 MNHEY and CDR2 SVGEGT. V was clipped by 6 bases and J by 8 bases, with 11 bases between them.

This clonotype was seen only a few times. The chain is built from TRBV14 and TRBJ2-1; 13 bases align to TRBD2. The CDR3 spans 15 residues. Germline V gene lookup returns CDR1 SGHDN and CDR2 FVKESK. Trimming took 3 bases from V and 6 from J; bases not matched to a gene: 2. The CDR3 coding sequence is TGTGCCAGCAGCCATTGGACTAGCGGGAGCAATGAGCAGTTCTTC. The encoded protein is CASSHWTSGSNEQFF.

As concerns this clonotype: The CDR3 does not close with the conserved phenylalanine or tryptophan, likely indicating a read error. The chain recombines TRBV11-2 with TRBJ2-5; D is ambiguous. This CDR3 contains 16 residues. Trimming stripped 5 bases from V and 5 bases from J, with 21 bases between. Germline values: CDR1 SGHAT, CDR2 FQNNGV. The CDR3 region has the DNA TGTGCCAGCAGCCCTCTTGGACGGCGATTCAGTGAGACCCAGTACTCC. The encoded protein is CASSPLGRRFSETQYS.

V and J are TRBV9 and TRBJ2-5; D is unclear. CDR1 SGDLS and CDR2 YYNGEE come from the germline V gene. The CDR3 consists of 15 residues. Between the trimmed V and J ends, which lost 0 bases and 5 bases, there was a span of 14 bases. CDR3 DNA: TGTGCCAGCAGCGTAGGGGCCCACCATGGGGAGACCCAGTACTTC. Its protein product is CASSVGAHHGETQYF. Using reference TRBV9 and TRBJ2-5 for the parts outside the CDR3, the full variable domain is DSGVTQTPKHLITATGQRVTLRCSPRSGDLSVYWYQQSLDQGLQFLIQYYNGEERAKGNILERFSAQQFPDLHSELNLSSLELGDSALYFCASSVGAHHGETQYFGPGTRLLVL.

The V and J genes are TRBV6-6 and TRBJ2-5; 10 nucleotides line up with TRBD1. This CDR3 is 16 amino acids long. Trimming at V came to 2 bases and at J to 4 bases, leaving 7 bases not matched to a gene. The germline CDR1 and CDR2 sequences are MNHNY and SVGAGI (reference sequence). For the CDR3, the DNA is TGTGCCAGCAGTTACCCTTCCGGGACAGGGGTAGAGACCCAGTACTTC. As protein: CASSYPSGTGVETQYF.

This clonotype has just one count. The chain is built from TRBV6-6 and TRBJ2-7; no reliable D call. Trimming took 1 base from V and 3 from J, leaving 13 bases between them. In germline, CDR1 is MNHNY, CDR2 SVGAGI (reference sequence). The CDR3 covers 15 residues. The DNA for the CDR3 is TGTGCCAGCAGTTACTTGGCAGGACGGGTCTACGAGCAGTACTTC. Amino acids: CASSYLAGRVYEQYF.

This clonotype was seen at least ten times. The rearrangement joins TRBV11-2 to TRBJ2-1, with TRBD2 matching 11 bases. After removal of 6 bases from V and 15 bases from J, the junction contained 16 bases not matched to a gene. Germline loops: CDR1 SGHAT, CDR2 FQNNGV. This CDR3 spans 15 amino acids. The CDR3 DNA reads TGTGCCAGCAGTCCCTTAGGGACTAGCGGAGAACCGCCGTTCTTC. Translation gives CASSPLGTSGEPPFF.

Of note for this clonotype: A read error may be the cause here, since a much bigger clone is one base away. The J gene is TRBJ2-1, the V gene TRBV29-1; 14 bases are shared with TRBD2. The trim removed 7 bases at V and 4 bases at J, leaving 6 bases unmatched. The CDR3 has 15 amino acids. Germline loops: CDR1 SQVTM, CDR2 ANQGSEA. The DNA of the CDR3 is TGCAGCGCGCCCGGGACTAGCGGGAGATACAATGAGCAGTTCTTC. Translated: CSAPGTSGRYNEQFF.

Concerning this clonotype itself: Possible read error: a much larger clone is one base away. This chain uses TRBV11-2 with TRBJ2-1, with TRBD2 identical over 10 bases. The CDR3 consists of 15 residues. Germline V lookup: CDR1 SGHAT, CDR2 FQNNGV. As DNA, the CDR3 is TGTGCCGGCAGCTTGGAAGGGAGCGGGAGGGTAGAGCAGTTCTTC. Its translation is CAGSLEGSGRVEQFF.

There are many counts of this clonotype. This chain uses TRBV11-1 with TRBJ2-7; D may correspond to TRBD1 or TRBD2 (5 bases each). This CDR3 has 15 amino acids. CDR1 and CDR2 (germline): SGHAT, FQDESV (reference sequence). V was shortened by 5 bases and J by 3 bases, with 17 bases between the two germline ends. CDR3 coding DNA: TGTGCCAGCAGCCCGGGACCGGATAGATTCTACGAGCAGTACTTC. It encodes CASSPGPDRFYEQYF.